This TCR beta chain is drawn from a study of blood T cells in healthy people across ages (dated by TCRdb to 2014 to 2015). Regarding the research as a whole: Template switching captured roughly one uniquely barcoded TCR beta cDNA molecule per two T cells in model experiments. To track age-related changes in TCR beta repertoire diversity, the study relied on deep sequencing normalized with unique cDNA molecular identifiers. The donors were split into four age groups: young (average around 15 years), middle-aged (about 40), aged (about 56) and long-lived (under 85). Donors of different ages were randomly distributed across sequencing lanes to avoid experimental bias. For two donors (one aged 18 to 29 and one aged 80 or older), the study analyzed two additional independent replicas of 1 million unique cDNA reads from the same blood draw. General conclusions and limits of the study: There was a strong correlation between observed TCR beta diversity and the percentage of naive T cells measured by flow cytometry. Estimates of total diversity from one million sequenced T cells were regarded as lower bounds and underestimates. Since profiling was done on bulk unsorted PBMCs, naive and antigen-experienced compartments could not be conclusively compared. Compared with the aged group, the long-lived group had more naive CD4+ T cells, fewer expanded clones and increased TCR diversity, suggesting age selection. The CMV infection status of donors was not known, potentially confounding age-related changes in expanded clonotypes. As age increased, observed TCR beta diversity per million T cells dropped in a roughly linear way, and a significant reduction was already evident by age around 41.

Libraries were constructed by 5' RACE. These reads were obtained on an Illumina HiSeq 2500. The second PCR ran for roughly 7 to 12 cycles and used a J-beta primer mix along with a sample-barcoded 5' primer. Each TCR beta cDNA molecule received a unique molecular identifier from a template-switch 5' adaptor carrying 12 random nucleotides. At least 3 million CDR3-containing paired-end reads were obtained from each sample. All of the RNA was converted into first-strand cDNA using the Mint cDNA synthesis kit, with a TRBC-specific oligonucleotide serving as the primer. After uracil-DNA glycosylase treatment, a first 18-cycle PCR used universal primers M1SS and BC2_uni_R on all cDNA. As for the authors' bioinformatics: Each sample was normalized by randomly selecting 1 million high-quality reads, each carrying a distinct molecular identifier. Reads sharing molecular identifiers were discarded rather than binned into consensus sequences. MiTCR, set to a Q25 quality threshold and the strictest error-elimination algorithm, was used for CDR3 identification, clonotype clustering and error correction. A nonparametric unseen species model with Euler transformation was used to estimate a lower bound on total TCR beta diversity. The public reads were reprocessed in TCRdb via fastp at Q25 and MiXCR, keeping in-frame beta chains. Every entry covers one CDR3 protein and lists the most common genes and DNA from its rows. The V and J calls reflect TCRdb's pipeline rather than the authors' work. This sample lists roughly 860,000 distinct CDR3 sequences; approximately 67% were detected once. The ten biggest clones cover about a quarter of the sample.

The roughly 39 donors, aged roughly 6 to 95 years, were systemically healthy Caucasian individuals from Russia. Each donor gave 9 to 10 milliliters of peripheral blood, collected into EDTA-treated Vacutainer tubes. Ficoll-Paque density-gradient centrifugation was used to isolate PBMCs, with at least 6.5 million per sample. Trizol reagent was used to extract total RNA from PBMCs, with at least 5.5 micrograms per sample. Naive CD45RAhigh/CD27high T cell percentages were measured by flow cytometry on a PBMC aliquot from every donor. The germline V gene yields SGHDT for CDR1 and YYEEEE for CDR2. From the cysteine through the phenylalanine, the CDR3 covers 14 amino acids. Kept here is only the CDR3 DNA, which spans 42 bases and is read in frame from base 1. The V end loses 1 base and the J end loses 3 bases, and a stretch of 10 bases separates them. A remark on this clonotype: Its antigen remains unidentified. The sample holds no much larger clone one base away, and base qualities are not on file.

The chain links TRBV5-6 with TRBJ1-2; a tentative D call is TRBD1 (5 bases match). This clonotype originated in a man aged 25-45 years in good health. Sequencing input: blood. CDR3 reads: CASSLTGPYYGYTF. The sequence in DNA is TGTGCCAGCAGCTTGACGGGACCCTACTATGGCTACACCTTC.